Listed below are T cell receptor beta chains from one sample, sequenced in a study of brain T cells in children with intractable seizures. Only in-frame clones appear in the TCRdb table, and some are missing; sequencing was by immunoSEQ multiplex PCR. The sample lists more than 3,500 clones; roughly 69% were seen once. The input for sequencing was resected brain tissue, taken at surgery. The receptor source for this set is a girl aged 2-10 years with Rasmussen encephalitis and intractable seizures. Both conserved end residues are part of each CDR3. D genes are given only for firm matches. Size is stated for part of the rows, as once, few or many counts, or as a class when the clone is expanded.

TRBJ2-3 | - | TRBV5-4 | TRBD2 | CASSLALAGSTDTQYF | TGTGCCAGCAGCTTGGCTCTAGCGGGGAGCACAGATACGCAGTATTTT
TRBJ2-7 | - | TRBV29-1 | TRBD1 | CSVRPRQGSYEQYF | TGCAGCGTGAGACCCAGACAGGGATCCTACGAGCAGTACTTC
TRBJ2-7 | - | TRBV21-1 | - | CASSSPITGDPQSSYEQYF | TGTGCCAGCAGCTCTCCCATCACGGGAGATCCCCAAAGCTCCTACGAGCAGTACTTC
TRBJ2-2 | - | TRBV7-9 | - | CASSPRGVVGTGELFF | TGTGCCAGCAGCCCAAGGGGGGTAGTAGGCACCGGGGAGCTGTTTTTT
TRBJ2-2 | - | TRBV27 | - | CATKRGPNTGELFF | TGTGCCACCAAACGGGGGCCGAACACCGGGGAGCTGTTTTTT
TRBJ2-7 | - | TRBV7-9 | - | CASSPDPRSYEQYF | TGTGCCAGCAGCCCGGACCCGAGATCCTACGAGCAGTACTTC
TRBJ1-1 | - | TRBV29-1 | - | CSVGMNTEAFF | TGCAGCGTCGGTATGAACACTGAAGCTTTCTTT
TRBJ2-3 | - | TRBV6-5 | TRBD2 | CASSYSLAGTDTQYF | TGTGCCAGCAGTTACTCACTAGCGGGCACAGATACGCAGTATTTT
TRBJ1-4 | few | TRBV7-9 | - | CASSSANRDSLFF | TGTGCCAGCAGCTCGGCGAACAGGGATAGCTTGTTTTTT
TRBJ1-4 | once | TRBV27 | TRBD1 | CASRPTGVKNEKLFF | TGTGCCAGCAGGCCCACAGGGGTGAAGAATGAAAAACTGTTTTTT
TRBJ1-1 | - | TRBV11-2 | - | CASTAGRGGLNTEAFF | TGTGCCAGCACCGCTGGGCGGGGGGGATTAAACACTGAAGCTTTCTTT
TRBJ2-1 | - | TRBV5-1 | - | CASKDGGVLLYNEQFF | TGCGCCAGCAAGGACGGGGGAGTGTTATTATACAATGAGCAGTTCTTC
TRBJ2-5 | few | TRBV5-1 | TRBD2 | CASSSPSLAGETQYF | TGCGCCAGCAGCTCTCCCTCTCTAGCGGGAGAGACCCAGTACTTC
TRBJ2-5 | - | TRBV7-9 | - | CASSPYRVKETQYF | TGTGCCAGCAGCCCTTATCGGGTAAAAGAGACCCAGTACTTC
TRBJ2-1 | - | TRBV5-1 | - | CASSFGLLNEQFF | TGCGCCAGCAGCTTTGGACTTCTCAATGAGCAGTTCTTC
TRBJ2-7 | - | TRBV7-9 | TRBD1 | CASSPPRTGEVYEQYF | TGTGCCAGCAGCCCACCCCGGACAGGGGAGGTCTACGAGCAGTACTTC
TRBJ2-4 | - | TRBV6-5 | - | CASSYMNIQYF | TGTGCCAGCAGTTATATGAACATTCAGTACTTC
TRBJ1-2 | once | TRBV14 | - | CASSPWGADYGYTF | TGTGCCAGCAGCCCGTGGGGGGCGGACTATGGCTACACCTTC
TRBJ2-3 | medium-sized | TRBV11-2 | TRBD2 | CASSPGLFGSTDTQYF | TGTGCCAGCAGCCCGGGACTATTTGGCAGCACAGATACGCAGTATTTT
TRBJ1-2 | once | TRBV6-5 | TRBD1 | CASRGQIYTF | TGTGCCAGCAGGGGACAGATATACACCTTC
TRBJ1-1 | once | TRBV9 | - | CASSVERGGTEAFF | TGTGCCAGCAGCGTAGAGCGAGGGGGCACTGAAGCTTTCTTT
TRBJ1-3 | - | TRBV30 | - | CAWSGLRSTIYF | TGTGCCTGGAGTGGTCTTCGGAGCACCATATATTTT